This record covers a single T cell receptor beta chain. Its antigen is not identified. This entry belongs to a study of cytomegalovirus exposure and HLA in healthy donors. V shed 5 bases and J shed 7 bases, with 15 bases lying between them. CDR3 size: 14 residues. Germline-derived CDR1 and CDR2 are SEHNR and FQNEAQ (reference sequence). Overall study findings and caveats: Clonal expansion was found to be greater in HLA-associated TCR beta chains than in equally common others in a later analysis. Most TCR beta V segments were productive about 87% or about 30% of the time in an earlier analysis. TCR beta V- and J-gene trimming was later associated with a missense DCLRE1C variant. Accurate prediction of HLA-A and HLA-B alleles (for most subjects) was reportedly achieved from TCR beta sequences.

PCR was performed using 60 Vbeta and 13 Jbeta primers. TCRdb's table, derived via immunoSEQ multiplex PCR, lists solely in-frame clones and lacks some. The sample lists under 200,000 clones, about 85% occurring once. Source material: PBMCs. V is TRBV7-9 and J is TRBJ1-3; the D gene is possibly TRBD1 (5 bases). The TCR originated in a male donor in good health and CMV-seropositive. The CDR3 coding sequence is TGTGCCAGCAGCACCAGCATACAGGCGAACACCATATATTTT. It is translated as CASSTSIQANTIYF.